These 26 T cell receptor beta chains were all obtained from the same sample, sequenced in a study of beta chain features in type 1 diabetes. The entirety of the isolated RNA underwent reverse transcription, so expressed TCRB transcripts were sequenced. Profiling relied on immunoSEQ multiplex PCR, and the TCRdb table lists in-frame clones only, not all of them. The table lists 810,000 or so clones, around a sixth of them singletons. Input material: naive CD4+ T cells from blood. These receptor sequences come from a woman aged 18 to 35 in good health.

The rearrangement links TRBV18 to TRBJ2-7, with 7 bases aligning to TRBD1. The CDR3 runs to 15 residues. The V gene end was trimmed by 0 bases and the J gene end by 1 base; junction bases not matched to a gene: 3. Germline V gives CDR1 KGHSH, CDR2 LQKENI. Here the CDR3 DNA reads TGTGCCAGCTCACCACCGGGACAGAAGTCCTACGAGCAGTACTTC. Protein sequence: CASSPPGQKSYEQYF.

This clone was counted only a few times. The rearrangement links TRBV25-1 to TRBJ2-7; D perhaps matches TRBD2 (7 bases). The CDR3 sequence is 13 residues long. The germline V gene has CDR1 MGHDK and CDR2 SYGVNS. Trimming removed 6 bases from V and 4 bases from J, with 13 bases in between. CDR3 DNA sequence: TGTGCCAGCAGCCTGGCGGGGGCTTACGAGCAGTACTTC. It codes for CASSLAGAYEQYF.

The CDR3 DNA reads as TGTGCCAGCAGCTTACGTCGGGAGCGGGGACCCGGGGAGCTGTTTTTT. It encodes CASSLRRERGPGELFF. The V and J genes are TRBV7-2 and TRBJ2-2; 7 nucleotides match TRBD2. V lost 2 bases and J lost 6; bases outside the gene matches: 9. This CDR3 has 16 amino acids. CDR1 is SGHTA, CDR2 FQGNSA, per germline.

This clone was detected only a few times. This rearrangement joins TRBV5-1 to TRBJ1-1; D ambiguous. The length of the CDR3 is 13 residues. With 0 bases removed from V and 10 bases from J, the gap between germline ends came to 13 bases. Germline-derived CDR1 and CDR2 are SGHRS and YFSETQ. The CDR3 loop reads CASSLGTAGGAFF. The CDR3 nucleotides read TGCGCCAGCAGCTTGGGAACCGCAGGTGGAGCTTTCTTT.

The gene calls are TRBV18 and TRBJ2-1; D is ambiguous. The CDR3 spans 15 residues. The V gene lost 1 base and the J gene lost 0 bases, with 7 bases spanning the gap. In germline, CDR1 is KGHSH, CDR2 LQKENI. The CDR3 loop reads CASSPQQHSYNEQFF. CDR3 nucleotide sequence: TGTGCCAGCTCACCACAACAGCACTCCTACAATGAGCAGTTCTTC.

Here the CDR3 reads CASSLSYQGYYEQYF. The CDR3 coding sequence is TGTGCCAGCAGCTTGAGTTATCAGGGCTACTACGAGCAGTACTTC. The rearrangement joins TRBV5-4 to TRBJ2-7; maybe TRBD1 (5 bases). Deletions cut 1 base from V and 3 bases from J, with 14 bases between. This CDR3 contains 15 residues. CDR1 and CDR2 (germline): SGHNT, YYREEE (reference sequence).

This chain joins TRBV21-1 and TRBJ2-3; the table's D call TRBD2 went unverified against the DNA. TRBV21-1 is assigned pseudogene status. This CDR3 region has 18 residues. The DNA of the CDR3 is TGTGCCAGCAGCAAAACGGGTCCGACTAGCGGGAGTACAGATACGCAGTATTTT. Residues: CASSKTGPTSGSTDTQYF.

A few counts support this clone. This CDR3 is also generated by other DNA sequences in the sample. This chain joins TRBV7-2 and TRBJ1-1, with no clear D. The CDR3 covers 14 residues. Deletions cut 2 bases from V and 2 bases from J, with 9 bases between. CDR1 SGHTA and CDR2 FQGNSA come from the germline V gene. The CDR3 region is CASSLLAGNTEAFF. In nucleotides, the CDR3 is TGTGCCAGCAGCTTATTGGCCGGTAACACTGAAGCTTTCTTT.

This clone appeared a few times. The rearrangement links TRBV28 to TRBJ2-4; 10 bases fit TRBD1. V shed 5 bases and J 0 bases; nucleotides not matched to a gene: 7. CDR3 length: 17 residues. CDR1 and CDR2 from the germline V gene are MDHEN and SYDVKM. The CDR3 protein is CASSPWGTGEAKNIQYF. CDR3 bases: TGTGCCAGCAGTCCATGGGGGACAGGGGAAGCCAAAAACATTCAGTACTTC.

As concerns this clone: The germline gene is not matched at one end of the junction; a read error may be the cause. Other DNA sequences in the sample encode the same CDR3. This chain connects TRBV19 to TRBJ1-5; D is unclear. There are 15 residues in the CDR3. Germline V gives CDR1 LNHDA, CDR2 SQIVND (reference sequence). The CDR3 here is CASSPPVAVVRPQHF. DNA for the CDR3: TGTGCCAGTAGTCCACCGGTGGCAGTCGTCCGTCCCCAACATTTT.

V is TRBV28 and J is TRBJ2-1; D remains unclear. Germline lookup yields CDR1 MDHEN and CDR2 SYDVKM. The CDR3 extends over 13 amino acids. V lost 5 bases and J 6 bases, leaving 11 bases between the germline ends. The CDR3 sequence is CASSETRFNEQFF. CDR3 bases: TGTGCCAGCAGTGAGACCCGGTTCAATGAGCAGTTCTTC. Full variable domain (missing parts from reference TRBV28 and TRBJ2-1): DVKVTQSSRYLVKRTGEKVFLECVQDMDHENMFWYRQDPGLGLRLIYFSYDVKMKEKGDIPEGYSVSREKKERFSLILESASTNQTSMYLCASSETRFNEQFFGPGTRLTVL.

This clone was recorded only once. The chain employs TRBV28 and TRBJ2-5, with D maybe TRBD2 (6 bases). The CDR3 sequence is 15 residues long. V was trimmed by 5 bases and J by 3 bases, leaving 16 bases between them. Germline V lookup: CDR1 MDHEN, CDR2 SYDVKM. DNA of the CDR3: TGTGCCAGCAGTCGCATCGGGAGCGGAGAAGAGACCCAGTACTTC. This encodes CASSRIGSGEETQYF.

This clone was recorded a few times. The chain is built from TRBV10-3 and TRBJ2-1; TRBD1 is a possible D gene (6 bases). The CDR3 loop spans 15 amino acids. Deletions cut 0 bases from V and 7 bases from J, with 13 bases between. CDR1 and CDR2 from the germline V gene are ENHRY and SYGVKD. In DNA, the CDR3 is TGTGCCATCAGTGAGTCGGACAGAGGGTCGAATGAGCAGTTCTTC. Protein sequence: CAISESDRGSNEQFF.

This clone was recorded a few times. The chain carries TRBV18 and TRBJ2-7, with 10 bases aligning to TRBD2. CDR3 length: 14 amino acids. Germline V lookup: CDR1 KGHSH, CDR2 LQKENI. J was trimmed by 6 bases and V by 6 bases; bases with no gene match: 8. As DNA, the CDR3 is TGTGCCAGCTCCCAGACTAGCGGGCAAAGCGAGCAGTACTTC. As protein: CASSQTSGQSEQYF.

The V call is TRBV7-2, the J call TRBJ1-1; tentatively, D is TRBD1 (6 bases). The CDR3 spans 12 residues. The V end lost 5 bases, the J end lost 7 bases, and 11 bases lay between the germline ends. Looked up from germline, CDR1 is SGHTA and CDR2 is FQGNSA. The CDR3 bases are TGTGCCAGCAGCGGGAGGACAGTTGAAGCTTTCTTT. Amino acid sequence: CASSGRTVEAFF. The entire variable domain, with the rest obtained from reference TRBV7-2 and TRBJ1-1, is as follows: GAGVSQSPSNKVTEKGKDVELRCDPISGHTALYWYRQSLGQGLEFLIYFQGNSAPDKSGLPSDRFSAERTGGSVSTLTIQRTQQEDSAVYLCASSGRTVEAFFGQGTRLTVV.

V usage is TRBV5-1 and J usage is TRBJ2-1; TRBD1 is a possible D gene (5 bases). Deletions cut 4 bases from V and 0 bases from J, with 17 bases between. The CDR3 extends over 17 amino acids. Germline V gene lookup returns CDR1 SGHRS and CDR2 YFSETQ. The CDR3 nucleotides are TGCGCCAGCAGCGCCAGTTTTGGACACAACTCCTACAATGAGCAGTTCTTC. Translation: CASSASFGHNSYNEQFF.

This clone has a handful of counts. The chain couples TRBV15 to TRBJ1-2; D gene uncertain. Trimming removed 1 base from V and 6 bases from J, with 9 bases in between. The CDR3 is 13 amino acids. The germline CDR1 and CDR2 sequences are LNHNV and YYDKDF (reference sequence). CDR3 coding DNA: TGTGCCACCAGCAGAGCTACCGCGAATGGCTACACCTTC. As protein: CATSRATANGYTF.

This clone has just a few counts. In DNA, the CDR3 is TGTGCCAGCACCCACCGGAGCTCCTACAATGAGCAGTTCTTC. Translated, it gives CASTHRSSYNEQFF. The V and J genes are TRBV7-2 and TRBJ2-1; D uncertain. The V end was cut by 7 bases, the J end by 0 bases, with 10 bases between. This CDR3 has 14 amino acids. CDR1 is SGHTA, CDR2 FQGNSA, per germline. The variable domain in full, completed from reference TRBV7-2 and TRBJ2-1, reads GAGVSQSPSNKVTEKGKDVELRCDPISGHTALYWYRQSLGQGLEFLIYFQGNSAPDKSGLPSDRFSAERTGGSVSTLTIQRTQQEDSAVYLCASTHRSSYNEQFFGPGTRLTVL.

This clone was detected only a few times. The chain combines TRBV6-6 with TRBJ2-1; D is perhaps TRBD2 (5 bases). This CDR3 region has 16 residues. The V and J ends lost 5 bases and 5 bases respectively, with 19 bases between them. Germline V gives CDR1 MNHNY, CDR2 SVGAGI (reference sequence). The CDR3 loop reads CASSPPPRLTNNEQFF. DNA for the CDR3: TGTGCCAGCAGTCCACCCCCGAGACTAACTAACAATGAGCAGTTCTTC.

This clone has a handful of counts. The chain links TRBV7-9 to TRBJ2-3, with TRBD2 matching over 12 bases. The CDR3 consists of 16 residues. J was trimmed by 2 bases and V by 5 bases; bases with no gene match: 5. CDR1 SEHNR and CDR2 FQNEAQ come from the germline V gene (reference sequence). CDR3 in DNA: TGTGCCAGCAGCCTTCGGACTAGCGGGATCACAGATACGCAGTATTTT. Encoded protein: CASSLRTSGITDTQYF.

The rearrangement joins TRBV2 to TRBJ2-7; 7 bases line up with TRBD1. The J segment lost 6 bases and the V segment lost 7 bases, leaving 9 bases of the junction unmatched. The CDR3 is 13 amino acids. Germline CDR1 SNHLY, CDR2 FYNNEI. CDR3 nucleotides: TGTGCCAGCATGTTTGACAGGGAACTCGAGCAGTACTTC. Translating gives CASMFDRELEQYF.

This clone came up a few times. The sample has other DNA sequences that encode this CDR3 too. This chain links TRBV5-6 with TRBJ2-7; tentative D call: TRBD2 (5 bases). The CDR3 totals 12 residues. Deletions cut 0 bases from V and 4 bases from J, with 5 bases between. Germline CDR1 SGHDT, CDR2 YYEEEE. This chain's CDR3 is CASSLGGYEQYF. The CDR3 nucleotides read TGTGCCAGCAGCTTGGGAGGGTACGAGCAGTACTTC.

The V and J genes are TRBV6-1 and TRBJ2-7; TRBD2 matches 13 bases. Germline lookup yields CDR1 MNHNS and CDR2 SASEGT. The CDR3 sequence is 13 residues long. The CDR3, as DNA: TGTGCTAGTAGGACTAGCGGGAGATACGAGCAGTACTTC. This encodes CASRTSGRYEQYF.

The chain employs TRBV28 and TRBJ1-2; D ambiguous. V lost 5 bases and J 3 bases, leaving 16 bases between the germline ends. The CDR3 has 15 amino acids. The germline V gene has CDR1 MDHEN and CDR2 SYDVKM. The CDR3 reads CASSPRTAADYGYTF. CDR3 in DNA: TGTGCCAGCAGTCCTCGGACGGCCGCTGACTATGGCTACACCTTC.

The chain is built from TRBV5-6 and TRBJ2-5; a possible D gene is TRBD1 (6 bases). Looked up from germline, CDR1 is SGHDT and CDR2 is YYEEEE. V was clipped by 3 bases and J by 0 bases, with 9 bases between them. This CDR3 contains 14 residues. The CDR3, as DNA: TGTGCCAGCAGCTCAGGGGCGTACCAAGAGACCCAGTACTTC. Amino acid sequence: CASSSGAYQETQYF.

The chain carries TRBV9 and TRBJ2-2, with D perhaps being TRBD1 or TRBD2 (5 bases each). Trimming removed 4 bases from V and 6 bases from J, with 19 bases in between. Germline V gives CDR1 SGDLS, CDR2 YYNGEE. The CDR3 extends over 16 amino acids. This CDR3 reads CASSIRGDPAPGELFF. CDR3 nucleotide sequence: TGTGCCAGCAGCATTAGAGGGGATCCCGCACCCGGGGAGCTGTTTTTT.